One sample yielded the 15 T cell receptor beta chains listed below, sequenced in a study of T cells in women clearing cervical HPV infection. The assay was immunoSEQ multiplex PCR, and TCRdb's table has in-frame clones only and misses some. The sample totals some 24,000 clones. What was sequenced was blood buffy coat. These receptors were collected from a woman aged 18 to 75 with a cervical HPV16 infection that either progressed to CIN3+ or cleared (not recorded which).

The chain's CDR3 is CAWSVRLGGLEAYTF. Partial CDR3 DNA: TGTGCCTGGAGTGTACGATTGGGGGGGTTAGAGGCC. The chain joins TRBV30 to TRBJ1-2; the D gene is possibly TRBD1 (5 bases). Coverage ceases 3 residues before the CDR3 finishes, and the germline J gene fills in the end. The germline gives CDR1 GTSNPN, CDR2 SVGIG (reference sequence). CDR3 size: 15 residues.

Comment on this clone: The read terminates 3 residues before the CDR3 end, so the remaining end is supplied by the germline J gene. The chain has TRBV19 and TRBJ2-2; 8 nucleotides line up with TRBD1. CDR3 length: 15 residues. With 6 bases clipped from V and 1 base from J, the junction kept 4 bases outside the gene matches. Germline V CDR1 and CDR2: LNHDA, SQIVND (reference sequence). The covered CDR3 bases are TGTGCCAGTAGACCCGGGACAGGGAACACCGGGGAG. This gives the protein CASRPGTGNTGE. The whole CDR3 reads CASRPGTGNTGELFF.

A word on this clone: Sequencing ends 3 residues short of the CDR3 end; the germline J gene provides the rest. The chain couples TRBV6-4 to TRBJ1-6; 7 nucleotides agree with TRBD1. Germline V gene data show CDR1 as MRHNA and CDR2 as SNTAGT. With V trimmed by 4 bases and J by 7 bases, 7 bases remained unmatched. The CDR3 contains 15 residues. CDR3 sequence reads: CASSGRDSVNSPLHF. The CDR3 bases that were read are TGTGCCAGCAGTGGAAGGGACAGCGTGAATTCACCC.

Details on this clone: The read falls 3 residues short of the CDR3 end, and the missing part is taken from the germline J gene. This chain connects TRBV11-2 to TRBJ2-3; 11 positions agree with TRBD2. The V gene's germline CDR1 is SGHAT and CDR2 FQNNGV. CDR3 length equals 15 residues. CDR3 DNA, as far as it was read: TGTGCCAGCAGCTTTAGGGGTAGCGGGGGGGAGACG. The encoded protein is CASSFRGSGGET. The entire CDR3 protein reads CASSFRGSGGETQYF. Variable domain in full (rest from reference TRBV11-2 and TRBJ2-3): EAGVAQSPRYKIIEKRQSVAFWCNPISGHATLYWYQQILGQGPKLLIQFQNNGVVDDSQLPKDRFSAERLKGVDSTLKIQPAKLEDSAVYLCASSFRGSGGETQYFGPGTRLTVL.

Details on this clone: The DNA ends 3 residues before the CDR3 does, and the rest of the CDR3 is filled in from the germline J gene. The chain is built from TRBV5-1 and TRBJ2-4; no clear D gene. The CDR3 sequence is 16 residues long. Germline V gene sequence: CDR1 SGHRS, CDR2 YFSETQ. The CDR3 spells CASSLVSGSARRTQYF. The CDR3 DNA, read in part, is TGCGCCAGCAGCTTGGTTTCCGGGTCGGCGAGGAGAACT. The full variable domain, completed using reference TRBV5-1 and TRBJ2-4, is KAGVTQTPRYLIKTRGQQVTLSCSPISGHRSVSWYQQTPGQGLQFLFEYFSETQRNKGNFPGRFSGRQFSNSRSEMNVSTLELGDSALYLCASSLVSGSARRTQYFGAGTRLSVL.

Remarks on this clone: The read stops 3 residues short of the end of the CDR3; the missing end is completed from the germline J gene. V gene TRBV29-1 combines with J gene TRBJ1-2; no firm D call. The CDR3 sequence is 12 residues long. Germline V CDR1 and CDR2: SQVTM, ANQGSEA. CDR3 residues: CSVGGSGYDYTF. The part of the CDR3 DNA that was read is TGCAGCGTTGGTGGTAGTGGTTACGAC. The full variable domain, completed using reference TRBV29-1 and TRBJ1-2, is SAVISQKPSRDICQRGTSLTIQCQVDSQVTMMFWYRQQPGQSLTLIATANQGSEATYESGFVIDKFPISRPNLTFSTLTVSNMSPEDSSIYLCSVGGSGYDYTFGSGTRLTVV.

Points on this clone: The read stops 3 residues short of the end of the CDR3; the missing end is completed from the germline J gene. The chain has TRBV5-1 and TRBJ2-7; D perhaps matches TRBD1 (6 bases). Deletions cut 3 bases from V and 1 base from J, with 8 bases between. The germline CDR1 and CDR2 sequences are SGHRS and YFSETQ. The CDR3 runs 13 residues. The CDR3: CASSWDKSYEQYF. The covered CDR3 bases are TGCGCCAGCAGCTGGGACAAATCCTACGAG.

Comments on this clone: The missing CDR3 end, 3 residues past where the read stops, is filled in from the germline J gene. The V call is TRBV5-6, the J call TRBJ1-5; the D gene is possibly TRBD1 (6 bases). This CDR3 is 14 amino acids long. The V gene's germline CDR1 is SGHDT and CDR2 YYEEEE. V lost 3 bases, J lost 4 bases, and 11 bases lay in between. CDR3 loop: CASSSGTKNQPQHF. Incomplete CDR3 DNA: TGTGCCAGCAGCTCCGGGACAAAGAATCAGCCC.

About this clone itself: The read ends 3 residues shy of where the CDR3 ends; the end is completed using the germline J gene. The chain carries TRBV7-9 and TRBJ2-5; 8 bases fit TRBD1. Germline trimming cut 5 bases from V and 1 base from J; bases unmatched to any gene: 3. This CDR3 contains 14 residues. CDR1 is SEHNR and CDR2 is FQNEAQ in the germline V gene (reference sequence). CDR3 sequence: CASSPGGFQETQYF. The part of the CDR3 DNA that was read is TGTGCCAGCAGCCCAGGGGGCTTCCAAGAGACC.

Comment on this clone: Sequencing ends 3 residues short of the CDR3 end; the germline J gene provides the rest. V and J are TRBV20-1 and TRBJ2-1; TRBD2 matches at 9 bases. The germline gives CDR1 DFQATT, CDR2 SNEGSKA (reference sequence). Trimming took 1 base from V and 5 from J; bases not matched to a gene: 3. The CDR3 runs 14 residues. CDR3 residues: CSARGLAANNEQFF. CDR3 bases read: TGCAGTGCTAGAGGACTAGCGGCTAACAATGAG.

The sequenced CDR3 bases are TGTGCCAGCAGCTTAGGGACAGGTGTAAAAGAAAAG. It specifies CASSLGTGVKEK. The whole CDR3 protein reads CASSLGTGVKEKLFF. The genes are TRBV7-9 and TRBJ2-2; 7 nucleotides line up with TRBD1. Coverage ceases 3 residues before the CDR3 finishes, and the germline J gene fills in the end. The CDR3 is 15 amino acids. CDR1 and CDR2 (germline): SEHNR, FQNEAQ (reference sequence).

In the case of this clone: The observed sequence ends 3 residues before the CDR3 terminus, with the missing tail filled in from the germline J gene. The chain employs TRBV11-2 and TRBJ1-2; possible D gene TRBD1, 6 bases. V was cut by 5 bases and J by 0 bases, with 13 bases left in between. In germline, CDR1 is SGHAT, CDR2 FQNNGV. The CDR3 contains 15 residues. The CDR3 DNA, read in part, is TGTGCCAGCAGCCCGGACAGAAATGCTAACTATGGC. Translating it yields CASSPDRNANYG. The CDR3 in full is CASSPDRNANYGYTF.

Worth noting for this clone: The read falls 3 residues short of the CDR3 end, and the missing part is taken from the germline J gene. This sequence joins TRBV6-4 and TRBJ2-3; 10 positions match TRBD2. The CDR3 totals 15 residues. The J segment lost 0 bases and the V segment lost 6 bases, leaving 3 bases of the junction unmatched. Germline V lookup: CDR1 MRHNA, CDR2 SNTAGT. CDR3: CASSWTSGSTDTQYF. Incomplete CDR3 DNA: TGTGCCAGCAGCTGGACTAGCGGAAGCACAGATACG.

In the case of this clone: The observed sequence ends 3 residues before the CDR3 terminus, with the missing tail filled in from the germline J gene. The chain links TRBV30 to TRBJ1-2, with D perhaps matching TRBD1 (5 bases). CDR1 and CDR2 from the germline V gene are GTSNPN and SVGIG (reference sequence). The CDR3 consists of 14 residues. V shed 2 bases and J shed 7 bases, with 17 bases lying between them. The part of the CDR3 DNA that was read is TGTGCCTGGAGTCCGGGACTAGCGGGAGGTGGC. Translating gives CAWSPGLAGGG. The full CDR3 reads CAWSPGLAGGGYTF.

With respect to this clone: The read ends 3 residues before the CDR3 terminus; that terminus is restored from the germline J gene. The genes are TRBV20-1 and TRBJ2-6; D possibly corresponds to TRBD1 (5 bases). The CDR3 is 17 amino acids. V shed 0 bases and J shed 0 bases, with 12 bases lying between them. Germline V gene data show CDR1 as DFQATT and CDR2 as SNEGSKA (reference sequence). The CDR3 sequence is CSARDMLGASGANVLTF. The CDR3 DNA, read in part, is TGCAGTGCTAGAGATATGCTAGGGGCCTCTGGGGCCAACGTC.